One and the same sample provided the 8 T cell receptor beta chains below, sequenced in a study of blood T cell repertoires in COVID-19. The repertoire was sequenced with immunoSEQ multiplex PCR; TCRdb's copy has only in-frame clones and lacks some. Counted here are some 320,000 clones, about 85% occurring once; the ten biggest clones make up around 1.8%. Sequences were obtained from PBMCs or T cells enriched from blood (not recorded which). Every receptor here comes from a woman in her 30s who had been exposed to COVID-19.

The gene calls are TRBV28 and TRBJ1-5; 8 bases fit TRBD1. V was clipped by 4 bases and J by 2 bases; unmatched bases: 7. This CDR3 region has 16 residues. Germline V gives CDR1 MDHEN, CDR2 SYDVKM. The CDR3 reads CASSYQQGGGNQPQHF. For the CDR3, the DNA is TGTGCCAGCAGTTACCAACAGGGGGGGGGCAATCAGCCCCAGCATTTT. Full variable domain (missing parts from reference TRBV28 and TRBJ1-5): DVKVTQSSRYLVKRTGEKVFLECVQDMDHENMFWYRQDPGLGLRLIYFSYDVKMKEKGDIPEGYSVSREKKERFSLILESASTNQTSMYLCASSYQQGGGNQPQHFGDGTRLSIL.

V and J are TRBV6-5 and TRBJ1-5, with D possibly being TRBD1 (5 bases). CDR3 length: 15 amino acids. Germline V gene lookup returns CDR1 MNHEY and CDR2 SVGAGI. Trimming took off 7 bases at V and 4 bases at J, with 17 bases between the two ends. The CDR3 DNA follows: TGTGCCAGCACCCCAGTAGGGGTTAGAAATCAGCCCCAGCATTTT. Translated, it gives CASTPVGVRNQPQHF.

The gene calls are TRBV5-4 and TRBJ2-7; perhaps TRBD2 as D (5 bases). V lost 0 bases and J 1 base, leaving 11 bases between the germline ends. Per germline, CDR1 SGHNT and CDR2 YYREEE (reference sequence). This CDR3 contains 15 residues. In DNA form, the CDR3 reads TGTGCCAGCAGCTTGGGAGGGTTAAGTTCCTACGAGCAGTACTTC. It translates to CASSLGGLSSYEQYF.

V usage is TRBV4-3 and J usage is TRBJ1-5; D call uncertain. Per the germline V gene, CDR1 is LGHNA and CDR2 is YSLEER. This CDR3 has 15 residues. Trimming cost V 1 base and J 1 base, with 8 bases left between them. CDR3 amino acids: CASSQGTGSNQPQHF. The CDR3 coding sequence is TGCGCCAGCAGCCAAGGTACGGGGAGCAATCAGCCCCAGCATTTT.

This clone was detected once. The chain is built from TRBV7-9 and TRBJ2-3, with TRBD2 matching over 14 bases. J lost 0 bases, V lost 4 bases, and 6 bases had no gene match. CDR3 size: 18 residues. Germline V lookup: CDR1 SEHNR, CDR2 FQNEAQ (reference sequence). The CDR3 DNA sequence: TGTGCCAGCAGCTCAAGAGGACTAGCGGGGGGCAGCACAGATACGCAGTATTTT. Its protein is CASSSRGLAGGSTDTQYF. Full variable domain (rest looked up from reference TRBV7-9 and TRBJ2-3): DTGVSQNPRHKITKRGQNVTFRCDPISEHNRLYWYRQTLGQGPEFLTYFQNEAQLEKSRLLSDRFSAERPKGSFSTLEIQRTEQGDSAMYLCASSSRGLAGGSTDTQYFGPGTRLTVL.

The chain carries TRBV28 and TRBJ1-3; D remains ambiguous. Trimming shortened V by 3 bases and J by 0 bases, and 9 bases separated the two germline ends. This CDR3 spans 15 amino acids. Looked up from germline, CDR1 is MDHEN and CDR2 is SYDVKM. As DNA, the CDR3 is TGTGCCAGCAGTTTGACGGAGATCTCTGGAAACACCATATATTTT. Translated, it gives CASSLTEISGNTIYF.

The chain links TRBV7-9 to TRBJ1-1; D unclear. Germline CDR1 is SEHNR and CDR2 is FQNEAQ (reference sequence). This CDR3 comprises 12 residues. Trimming stripped 3 bases from V and 6 bases from J, with 8 bases between. DNA of the CDR3: TGTGCCAGCAGCTTTGGCCTCGCTGAAGCTTTCTTT. Protein product: CASSFGLAEAFF.

This chain connects TRBV2 to TRBJ1-5, with D possibly matching TRBD1 (6 bases). V shed 7 bases and J shed 6 bases, with 16 bases lying between them. CDR3 length: 14 amino acids. The germline V gene encodes CDR1 SNHLY and CDR2 FYNNEI. CDR3: CASNPQGQGQPQHF. The CDR3 nucleotides are TGTGCCAGCAATCCTCAGGGGCAAGGTCAGCCCCAGCATTTT.